Following are 7 T cell receptor beta chains from one sample sequenced in a study of CXCR3-negative and CXCR3-positive naive CD8 T cells. General study findings and limits: Researchers report that CXCR3-positive naive cells carry more hydrophobic TRB CDR3s than CXCR3-negative naive cells.

Their antigens are not known. Carrying UMI labels, the TRB cDNA libraries were prepared through 5' RACE. TCRdb re-called the 5' RACE reads; every CDR3 protein appears as one record, without DNA. In total, the table holds some 140,000 distinct CDR3 sequences. The sequencing input was naive CXCR3+ CD8+ T cells from blood. Stated subset: CD45RO-CCR7+CD27+CD95- naive CD8+ T cells expressing CXCR3 (TNR3+). Receptors originate from a human donor in good health. Some clones in this sample may be carry-over from other donors' samples.

This rearrangement joins TRBV7-9 to TRBJ2-1. The CDR3 is 13 residues long. The germline V gene has CDR1 SEHNR and CDR2 FQNEAQ (reference sequence). The chain's CDR3 is CASSSSLADEQFF.

The V gene is TRBV29-1, the J gene TRBJ1-1; the TCRdb call, TRBD1, lacks DNA for checking. Germline CDR1 reads SQVTM; CDR2 reads ANQGSEA. This CDR3 contains 15 residues. CDR3: CSVEPRAGASTEAFF.

The genes are TRBV7-9 and TRBJ2-2; without DNA, the TCRdb call of TRBD1 cannot be checked. The germline CDR1 and CDR2 sequences are SEHNR and FQNEAQ (reference sequence). The CDR3 length is 15 residues. CDR3 protein: CASSPDRGASGELFF.

CDR3 protein: CSVFLAGVYEQYF. This chain joins TRBV29-1 and TRBJ2-7; as DNA is missing, the TRBD2 call by TCRdb cannot be tested. The CDR3 loop spans 13 amino acids. CDR1 and CDR2 from the germline V gene are SQVTM and ANQGSEA.

This chain links TRBV12-3 or TRBV12-4 with TRBJ2-1; the D gene TCRdb calls, TRBD1, cannot be checked with no DNA. The CDR3 extends over 15 amino acids. The CDR3 spells CASSLAGQVYNEQFF.

V usage is TRBV5-8 and J usage is TRBJ2-2; TCRdb's D call of TRBD2 is untestable without DNA. Germline CDR1 is SGHTS and CDR2 is YDEGEE. This CDR3 is 16 amino acids long. This chain's CDR3 is CASSPSAGEWTGELFF.

The gene calls are TRBV7-9 and TRBJ2-3; as DNA is missing, the TRBD2 call by TCRdb cannot be tested. The CDR3 length is 16 residues. Germline assignment: CDR1 SEHNR and CDR2 FQNEAQ (reference sequence). The chain's CDR3 is CASSLGGAGVTDTQYF.